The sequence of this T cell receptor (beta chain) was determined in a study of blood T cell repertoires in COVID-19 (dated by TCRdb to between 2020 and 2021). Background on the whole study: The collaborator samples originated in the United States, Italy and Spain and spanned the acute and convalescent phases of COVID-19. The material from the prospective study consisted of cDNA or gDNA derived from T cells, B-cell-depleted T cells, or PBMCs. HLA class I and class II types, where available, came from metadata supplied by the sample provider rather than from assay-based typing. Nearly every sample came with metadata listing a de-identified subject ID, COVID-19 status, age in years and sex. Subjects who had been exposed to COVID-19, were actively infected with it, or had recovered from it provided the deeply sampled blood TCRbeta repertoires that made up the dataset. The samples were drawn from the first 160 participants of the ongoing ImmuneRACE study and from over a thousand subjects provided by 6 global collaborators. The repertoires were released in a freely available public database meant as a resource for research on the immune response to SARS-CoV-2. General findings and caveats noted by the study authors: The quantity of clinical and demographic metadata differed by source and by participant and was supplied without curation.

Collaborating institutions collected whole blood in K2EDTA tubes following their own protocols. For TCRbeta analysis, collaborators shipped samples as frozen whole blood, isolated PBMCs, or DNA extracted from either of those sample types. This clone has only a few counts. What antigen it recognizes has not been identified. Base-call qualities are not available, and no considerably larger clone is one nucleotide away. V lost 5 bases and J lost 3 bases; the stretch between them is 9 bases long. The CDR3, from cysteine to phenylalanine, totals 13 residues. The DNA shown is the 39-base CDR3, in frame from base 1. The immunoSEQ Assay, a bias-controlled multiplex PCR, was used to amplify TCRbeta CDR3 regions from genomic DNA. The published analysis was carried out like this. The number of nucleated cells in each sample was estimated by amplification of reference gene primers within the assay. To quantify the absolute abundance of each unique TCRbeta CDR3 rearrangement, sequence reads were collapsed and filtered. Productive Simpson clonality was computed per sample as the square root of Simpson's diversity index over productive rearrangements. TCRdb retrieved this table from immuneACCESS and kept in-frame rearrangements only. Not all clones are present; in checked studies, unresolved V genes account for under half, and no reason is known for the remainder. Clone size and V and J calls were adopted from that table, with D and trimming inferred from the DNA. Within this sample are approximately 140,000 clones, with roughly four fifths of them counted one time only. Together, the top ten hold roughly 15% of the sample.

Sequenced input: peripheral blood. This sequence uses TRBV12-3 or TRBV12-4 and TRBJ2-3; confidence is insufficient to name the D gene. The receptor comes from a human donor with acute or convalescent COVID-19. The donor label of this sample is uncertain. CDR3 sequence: CASSGDETDTQYF. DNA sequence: TGTGCCAGCAGTGGAGACGAGACAGATACGCAGTATTTT.